This T cell receptor (beta chain) was recorded in a study of OX40 agonist ivuxolimab in advanced cancers. Produced via immunoSEQ multiplex PCR; TCRdb's table is partial and in-frame only. The data contain about 48,000 clones, roughly 91% of them singletons. CDR1 is MNHEY, CDR2 SVGAGI, per germline. The CDR3 consists of 14 residues. Trimming at V came to 6 bases and at J to 2 bases, leaving 6 bases not matched to a gene. The gene calls are TRBV6-5 and TRBJ2-7; 8 bases match TRBD1. The sequence came from an adult with an advanced solid tumor such as melanoma, head and neck, liver or kidney cancer. The material sequenced was CD4+ or CD8+ T cells sorted from blood, taken in a trial of the OX40 agonist ivuxolimab. The chain's CDR3 is CASRSTGVPYEQYF. The CDR3 DNA sequence: TGTGCCAGCAGGTCGACAGGGGTTCCCTACGAGCAGTACTTC.